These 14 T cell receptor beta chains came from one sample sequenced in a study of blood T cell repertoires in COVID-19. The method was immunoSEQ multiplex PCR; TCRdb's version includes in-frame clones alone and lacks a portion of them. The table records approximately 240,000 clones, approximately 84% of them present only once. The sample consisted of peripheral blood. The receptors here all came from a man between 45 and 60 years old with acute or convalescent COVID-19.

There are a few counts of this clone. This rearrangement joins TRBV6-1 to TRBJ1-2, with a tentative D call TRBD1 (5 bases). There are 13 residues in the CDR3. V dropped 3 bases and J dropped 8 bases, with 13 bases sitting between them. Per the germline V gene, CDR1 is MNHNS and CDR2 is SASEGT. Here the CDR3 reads CASSDSQGGGYTF. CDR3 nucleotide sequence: TGTGCCAGCAGTGATAGTCAGGGAGGGGGCTACACCTTC.

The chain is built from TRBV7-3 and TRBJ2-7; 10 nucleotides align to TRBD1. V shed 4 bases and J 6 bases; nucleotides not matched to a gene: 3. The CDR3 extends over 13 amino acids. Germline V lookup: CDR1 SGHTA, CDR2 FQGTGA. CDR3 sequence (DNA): TGTGCCAGCAGCTCGACAGGGGGCGGCGAGCAGTACTTC. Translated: CASSSTGGGEQYF.

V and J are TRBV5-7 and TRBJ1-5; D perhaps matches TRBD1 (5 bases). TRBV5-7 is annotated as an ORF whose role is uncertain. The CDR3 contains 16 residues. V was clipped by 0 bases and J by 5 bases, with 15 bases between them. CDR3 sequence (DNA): TGTGCCAGCAGCTTGGAGAATTTCCGGGGGGATCAGCCCCAGCATTTT. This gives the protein CASSLENFRGDQPQHF.

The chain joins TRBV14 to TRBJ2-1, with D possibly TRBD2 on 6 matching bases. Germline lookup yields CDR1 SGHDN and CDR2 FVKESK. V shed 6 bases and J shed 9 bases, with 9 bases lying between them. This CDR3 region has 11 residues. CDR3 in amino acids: CASSWGVEQFF. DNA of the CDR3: TGTGCCAGCAGTTGGGGGGTTGAGCAGTTCTTC.

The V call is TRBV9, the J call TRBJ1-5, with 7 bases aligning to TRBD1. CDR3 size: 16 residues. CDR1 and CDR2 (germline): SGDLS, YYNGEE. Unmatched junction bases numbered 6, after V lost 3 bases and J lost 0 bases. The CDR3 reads CASSGQGGDSNQPQHF. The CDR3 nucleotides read TGTGCCAGCAGCGGACAGGGCGGGGATAGCAATCAGCCCCAGCATTTT. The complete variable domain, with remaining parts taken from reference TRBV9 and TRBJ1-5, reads DSGVTQTPKHLITATGQRVTLRCSPRSGDLSVYWYQQSLDQGLQFLIQYYNGEERAKGNILERFSAQQFPDLHSELNLSSLELGDSALYFCASSGQGGDSNQPQHFGDGTRLSIL.

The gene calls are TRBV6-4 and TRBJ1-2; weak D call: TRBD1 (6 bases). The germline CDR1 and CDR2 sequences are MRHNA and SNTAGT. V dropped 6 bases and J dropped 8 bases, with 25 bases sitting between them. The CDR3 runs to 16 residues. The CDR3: CASSPDGGGLVRGYTF. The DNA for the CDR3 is TGTGCCAGCAGCCCTGATGGGGGGGGCCTGGTGAGAGGCTACACCTTC.

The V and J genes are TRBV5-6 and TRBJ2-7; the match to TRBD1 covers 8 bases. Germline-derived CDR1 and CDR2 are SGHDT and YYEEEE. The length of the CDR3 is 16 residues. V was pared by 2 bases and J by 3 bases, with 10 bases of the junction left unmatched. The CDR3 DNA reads TGTGCCAGCAGCTTTGAGGACAGGGAATTTGACTACGAGCAGTACTTC. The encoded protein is CASSFEDREFDYEQYF. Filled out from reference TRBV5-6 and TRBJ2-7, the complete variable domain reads DAGVTQSPTHLIKTRGQQVTLRCSPKSGHDTVSWYQQALGQGPQFIFQYYEEEERQRGNFPDRFSGHQFPNYSSELNVNALLLGDSALYLCASSFEDREFDYEQYFGPGTRLTVT.

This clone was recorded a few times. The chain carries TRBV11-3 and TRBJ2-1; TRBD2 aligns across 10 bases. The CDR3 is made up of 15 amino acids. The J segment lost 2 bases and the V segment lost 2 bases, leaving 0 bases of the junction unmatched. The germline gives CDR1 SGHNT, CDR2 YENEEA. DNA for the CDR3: TGTGCCAGCAGCTTACTAGCGGGGGCCTACAATGAGCAGTTCTTC. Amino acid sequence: CASSLLAGAYNEQFF.

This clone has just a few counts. CDR3 sequence (DNA): TGTGCCAGCAGCTCAGCCGGGTTCAAGGCTCCCACGCAGTATTTT. Protein: CASSSAGFKAPTQYF. The chain links TRBV7-9 to TRBJ2-3; no firm D call. The V gene lost 4 bases and the J gene lost 9 bases, with 20 bases spanning the gap. This CDR3 comprises 15 residues. In germline, CDR1 is SEHNR, CDR2 FQNEAQ (reference sequence).

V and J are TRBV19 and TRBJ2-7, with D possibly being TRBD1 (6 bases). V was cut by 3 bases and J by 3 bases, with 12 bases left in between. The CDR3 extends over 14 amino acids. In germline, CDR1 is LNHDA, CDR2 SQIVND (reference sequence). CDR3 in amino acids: CASSISQGNYEQYF. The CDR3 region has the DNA TGTGCCAGTAGTATTTCACAGGGTAACTACGAGCAGTACTTC.

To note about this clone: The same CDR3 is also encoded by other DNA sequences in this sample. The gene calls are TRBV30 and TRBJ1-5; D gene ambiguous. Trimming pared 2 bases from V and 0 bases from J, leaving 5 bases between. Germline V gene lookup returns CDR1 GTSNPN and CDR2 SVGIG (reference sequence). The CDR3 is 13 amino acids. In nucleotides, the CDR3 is TGTGCCTGGAGTCTCAGTAGCAATCAGCCCCAGCATTTT. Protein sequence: CAWSLSSNQPQHF. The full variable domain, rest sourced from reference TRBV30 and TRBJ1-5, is SQTIHQWPATLVQPVGSPLSLECTVEGTSNPNLYWYRQAAGRGLQLLFYSVGIGQISSEVPQNLSASRPQDRQFILSSKKLLLSDSGFYLCAWSLSSNQPQHFGDGTRLSIL.

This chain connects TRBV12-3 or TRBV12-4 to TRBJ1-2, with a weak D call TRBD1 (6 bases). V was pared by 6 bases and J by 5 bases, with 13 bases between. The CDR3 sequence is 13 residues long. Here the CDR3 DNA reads TGTGCCAGCAGATCCGGGACACTTTATGGCTACACCTTC. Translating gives CASRSGTLYGYTF.

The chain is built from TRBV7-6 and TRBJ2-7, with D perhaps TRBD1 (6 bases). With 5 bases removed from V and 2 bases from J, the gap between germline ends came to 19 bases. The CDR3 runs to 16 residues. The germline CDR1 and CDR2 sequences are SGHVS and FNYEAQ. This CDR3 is CASSLQMTGQAYEQYF. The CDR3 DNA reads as TGTGCCAGCAGCCTCCAAATGACAGGTCAAGCCTACGAGCAGTACTTC.

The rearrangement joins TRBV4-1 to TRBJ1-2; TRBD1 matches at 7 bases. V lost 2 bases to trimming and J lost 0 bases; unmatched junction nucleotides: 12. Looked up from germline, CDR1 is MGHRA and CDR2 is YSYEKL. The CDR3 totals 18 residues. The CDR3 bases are TGCGCCAGCAGCCAACGATCAGGGACAGCTCAGTCTAACTATGGCTACACCTTC. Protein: CASSQRSGTAQSNYGYTF.